This T cell receptor beta chain was profiled in a study of cytomegalovirus exposure and HLA in healthy donors. Study information: The 95 to 150 validation repertoires used the same platform as the roughly 670 first-cohort repertoires, a later analysis reported. Study outcomes and limitations: The investigators catalogued 160 or so TCR beta chains as cytomegalovirus-associated. The classifier reportedly diagnosed cytomegalovirus status with high sensitivity and specificity.

The donors were members of the validation cohort comprising over a hundred subjects, separate from the roughly 600-subject first cohort. Of note for this clone: Its antigen is not identified.

Clones were sequenced by immunoSEQ multiplex PCR, and TCRdb holds only the in-frame ones, with some missing. Of 200,000 to 250,000 clones listed, approximately 88% are singletons. The CDR3 is made up of 17 amino acids. In germline, CDR1 is MNHNS, CDR2 SASEGT. V lost 4 bases, J lost 5 bases, and 11 bases stayed unmatched. The rearrangement links TRBV6-1 to TRBJ2-5; TRBD2 agrees at 12 bases. Sequenced: PBMCs. The receptor was isolated from a woman in her 30s in good health and CMV-seropositive. The CDR3 reads CASSVRLAGDLGETQYF. The CDR3 DNA is TGTGCCAGCAGTGTTAGACTAGCGGGAGATCTTGGGGAGACCCAGTACTTC.